This T cell receptor beta chain derives from a study of cytomegalovirus exposure and HLA in healthy donors. This clone was found once. Its specificity is not known. Findings and caveats of the study: V- and J-gene trimming in TCR beta was tied to a missense DCLRE1C variant by an analysis performed later.

13 Jbeta primers and 60 Vbeta primers were used for the PCR. Authors' methods: Some 11 million shared chains were among the about 80 million unique TCR beta chains that a later analysis counted. Using immunoSEQ multiplex PCR, the repertoire was profiled, and TCRdb retains in-frame clones only, with some absent. V, J and clone size reflect that table, while D and trimming were determined from the DNA. The table records 76,000 or so clones, more than 65% of them present only once. The CDR3 consists of 13 residues. CDR1 and CDR2 (germline): SGHAT, FQNNGV. Trimming shortened V by 8 bases and J by 4 bases, and 12 bases separated the two germline ends.

This chain uses TRBV11-2 with TRBJ2-1, with D perhaps TRBD1 (5 bases). This receptor was taken from a woman aged 40 to 50 in good health and CMV-seropositive. What was sequenced was PBMCs. CDR3 residues: CASSMTDYNEQFF. The CDR3, as DNA: TGTGCCAGCTCCATGACAGATTACAATGAGCAGTTCTTC.